This TCR beta chain is drawn from a study of T cells after yellow fever vaccination. Across the study: Researchers used SMART-Seq v4 Ultra Low Input to prepare fractions that had low cell numbers.

Looked up from germline, CDR1 is SGHTA and CDR2 is FQGTGA. The CDR3 sequence is 17 residues long. V shed 5 bases, J shed 2 bases, and the junction held 11 bases outside the gene matches. Remarks on this clonotype: Its antigen remains unidentified.

TCR cDNA was made by 5'RACE template switching, adding a universal primer site and UMIs. TCRdb itself ran the 5' RACE reads through MiXCR, one entry per CDR3 protein. This sample yields about 630,000 distinct CDR3 sequences, of which around 12% are seen a single time; 14% to 15% belongs to the top ten. General study results and limits: The secondary response was weaker, and its peak arrived faster, on day 5 versus 15.

This clonotype was obtained from a man aged 25-40 years who received the YFV17D yellow fever vaccine. V gene TRBV7-3 combines with J gene TRBJ2-5; 10 bases match TRBD2. This material consisted of PBMCs, taken on the day of the yellow fever booster vaccination. The CDR3 DNA reads TGTGCCAGCAGCCCCGGAATAGCGGGAGGTATACAAGAGACCCAGTACTTC. Translated: CASSPGIAGGIQETQYF.